This paragraph covers one TCR beta chain sequence. The antigen remains undetermined. This sample stems from a study of cytomegalovirus exposure and HLA in healthy donors. The CDR3 covers 15 residues. The V segment lost 3 bases and the J segment 4 bases; nucleotides outside the gene matches: 6. Germline V gene sequence: CDR1 SGDLS, CDR2 YYNGEE. PCR was performed using 60 Vbeta and 13 Jbeta primers. Some clones are missing from TCRdb's copy, which holds only in-frame ones; the method was immunoSEQ multiplex PCR. The sample table includes around 200,000 clones. Study-wide results and caveats: CMV antigen specificity of three CMV-associated chains was confirmed in vitro. Reportedly, a later analysis found an Asian-associated ancestry cluster had fewer N-insertions than the roughly 700-donor mean.

The chain has TRBV9 and TRBJ1-1, with 10 bases lining up with TRBD1. The TCR originated in a young woman in good health and CMV-seropositive. The material sequenced was PBMCs. The CDR3 DNA sequence: TGTGCCAGCAGCGCCAGACAGGGGGCCAGCACTGAAGCTTTCTTT. It encodes CASSARQGASTEAFF.